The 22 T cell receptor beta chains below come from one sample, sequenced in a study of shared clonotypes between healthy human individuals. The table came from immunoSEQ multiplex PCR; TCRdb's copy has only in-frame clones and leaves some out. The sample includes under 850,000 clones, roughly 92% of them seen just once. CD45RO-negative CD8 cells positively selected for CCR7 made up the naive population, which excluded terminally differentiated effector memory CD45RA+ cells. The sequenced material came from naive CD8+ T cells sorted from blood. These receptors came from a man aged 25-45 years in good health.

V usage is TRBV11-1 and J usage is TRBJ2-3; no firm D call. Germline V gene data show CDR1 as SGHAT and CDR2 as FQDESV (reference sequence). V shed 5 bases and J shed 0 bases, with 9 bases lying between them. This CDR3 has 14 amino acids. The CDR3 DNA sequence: TGTGCCAGCAGCCCCGAAGACAGCACAGATACGCAGTATTTT. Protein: CASSPEDSTDTQYF.

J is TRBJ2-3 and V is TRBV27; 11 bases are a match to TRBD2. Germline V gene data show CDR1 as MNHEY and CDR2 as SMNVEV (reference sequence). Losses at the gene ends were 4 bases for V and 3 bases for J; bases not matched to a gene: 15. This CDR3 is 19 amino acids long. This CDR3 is CASSSTSGRVGEETDTQYF. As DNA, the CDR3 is TGTGCCAGCAGTTCAACTAGCGGGAGAGTGGGTGAGGAAACAGATACGCAGTATTTT.

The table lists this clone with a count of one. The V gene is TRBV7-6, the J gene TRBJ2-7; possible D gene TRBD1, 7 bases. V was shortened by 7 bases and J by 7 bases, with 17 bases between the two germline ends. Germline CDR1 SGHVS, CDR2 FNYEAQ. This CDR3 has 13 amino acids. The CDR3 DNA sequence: TGTGCCAGCACCTCGCGGGCAGGGGGGGAGCAGTACTTC. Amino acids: CASTSRAGGEQYF.

The CDR3 DNA reads TGTGCCAGCGGCCCATACGCGGCAGGGGGTCCGACCCAGTACTTC. It is translated as CASGPYAAGGPTQYF. The chain uses TRBV14 and TRBJ2-5; TRBD1 agrees at 7 bases. The germline gives CDR1 SGHDN, CDR2 FVKESK. CDR3 size: 15 residues. Germline trimming cut 8 bases from V and 7 bases from J; bases unmatched to any gene: 16.

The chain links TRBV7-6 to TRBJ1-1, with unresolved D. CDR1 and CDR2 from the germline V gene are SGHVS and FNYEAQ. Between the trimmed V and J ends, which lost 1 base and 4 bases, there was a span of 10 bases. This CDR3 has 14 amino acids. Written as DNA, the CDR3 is TGTGCCAGCAGCTTAGGTGGGCGTCGCACTGAAGCTTTCTTT. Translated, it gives CASSLGGRRTEAFF.

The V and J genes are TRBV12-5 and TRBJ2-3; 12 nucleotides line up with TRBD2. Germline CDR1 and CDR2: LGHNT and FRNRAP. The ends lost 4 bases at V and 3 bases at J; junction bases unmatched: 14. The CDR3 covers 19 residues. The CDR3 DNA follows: TGTGCTAGTGGTTCTACCGGACTAGCGGGAACAGGTGTAACAGATACGCAGTATTTT. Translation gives CASGSTGLAGTGVTDTQYF.

CDR3 nucleotides: TGTGCCAGCAGCTTAGCGGAGGGCATGAACACTGAAGCTTTCTTT. This translates into CASSLAEGMNTEAFF. The chain recombines TRBV7-6 with TRBJ1-1; D uncertain. The germline V and J ends were trimmed by 0 bases and 0 bases, with 8 bases remaining between them. Germline V gene data show CDR1 as SGHVS and CDR2 as FNYEAQ. The CDR3 spans 15 residues.

The CDR3: CASSTGNYEQYF. The CDR3 DNA sequence: TGTGCCAGCAGCACAGGGAACTACGAGCAGTACTTC. The V call is TRBV11-2, the J call TRBJ2-7; the D gene is possibly TRBD1 (6 bases). The CDR3 extends over 12 amino acids. V shed 5 bases and J shed 3 bases, with 8 bases lying between them. The germline CDR1 and CDR2 sequences are SGHAT and FQNNGV.

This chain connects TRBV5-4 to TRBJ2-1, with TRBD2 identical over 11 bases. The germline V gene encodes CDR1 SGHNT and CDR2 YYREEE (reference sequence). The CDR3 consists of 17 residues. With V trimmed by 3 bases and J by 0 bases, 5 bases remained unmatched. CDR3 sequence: CASSSGTSGFSYNEQFF. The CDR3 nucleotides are TGTGCCAGCAGCTCCGGGACTAGCGGATTCTCCTACAATGAGCAGTTCTTC.

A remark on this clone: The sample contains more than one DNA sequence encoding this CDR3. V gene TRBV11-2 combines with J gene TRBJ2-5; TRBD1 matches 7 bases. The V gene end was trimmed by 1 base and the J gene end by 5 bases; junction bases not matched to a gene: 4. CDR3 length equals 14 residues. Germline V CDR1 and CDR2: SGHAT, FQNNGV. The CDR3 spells CASSLVGGGETQYF. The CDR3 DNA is TGTGCCAGCAGCTTAGTAGGGGGCGGGGAGACCCAGTACTTC.

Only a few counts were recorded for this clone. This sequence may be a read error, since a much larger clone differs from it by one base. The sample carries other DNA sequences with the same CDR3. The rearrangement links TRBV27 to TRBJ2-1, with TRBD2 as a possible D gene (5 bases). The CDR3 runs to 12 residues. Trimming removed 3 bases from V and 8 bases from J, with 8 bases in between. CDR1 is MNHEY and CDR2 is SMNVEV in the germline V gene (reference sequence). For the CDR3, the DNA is TGTGCCAGCAGTTTGCTCGGGGATGAGCAGTTCTTC. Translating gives CASSLLGDEQFF.

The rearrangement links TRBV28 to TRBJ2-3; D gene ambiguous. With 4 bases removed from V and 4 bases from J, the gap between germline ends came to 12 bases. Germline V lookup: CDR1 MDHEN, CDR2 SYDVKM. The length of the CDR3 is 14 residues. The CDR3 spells CASSSLRYPDTQYF. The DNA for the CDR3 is TGTGCCAGCAGTTCCCTTCGATATCCAGATACGCAGTATTTT.

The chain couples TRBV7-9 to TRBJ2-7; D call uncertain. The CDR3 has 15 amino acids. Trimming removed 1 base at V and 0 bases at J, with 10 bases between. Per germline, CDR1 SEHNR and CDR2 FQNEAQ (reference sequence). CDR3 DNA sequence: TGTGCCAGCAGCTTAGTTTCGGGCAGCTCCTACGAGCAGTACTTC. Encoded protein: CASSLVSGSSYEQYF.

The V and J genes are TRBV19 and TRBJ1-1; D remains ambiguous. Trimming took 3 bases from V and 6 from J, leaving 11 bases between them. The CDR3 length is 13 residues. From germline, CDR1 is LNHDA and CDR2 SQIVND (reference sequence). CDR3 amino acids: CASSINVIAEAFF. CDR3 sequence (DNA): TGTGCCAGTAGTATCAACGTTATCGCTGAAGCTTTCTTT.

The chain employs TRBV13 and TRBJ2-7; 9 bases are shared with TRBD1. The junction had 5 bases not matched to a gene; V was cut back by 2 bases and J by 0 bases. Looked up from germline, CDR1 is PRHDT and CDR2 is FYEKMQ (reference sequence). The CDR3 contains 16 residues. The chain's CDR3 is CASSLSQGASSYEQYF. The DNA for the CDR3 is TGTGCCAGCAGCTTATCACAGGGGGCGAGCTCCTACGAGCAGTACTTC.

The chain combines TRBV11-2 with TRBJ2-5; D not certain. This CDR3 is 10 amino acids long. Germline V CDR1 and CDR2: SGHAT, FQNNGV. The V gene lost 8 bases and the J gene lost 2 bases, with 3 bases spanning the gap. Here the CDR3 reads CASGQETQYF. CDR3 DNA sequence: TGTGCCAGCGGACAAGAGACCCAGTACTTC.

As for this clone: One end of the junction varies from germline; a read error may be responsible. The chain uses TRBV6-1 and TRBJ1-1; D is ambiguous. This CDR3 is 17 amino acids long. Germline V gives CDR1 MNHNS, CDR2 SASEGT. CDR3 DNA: TGTGCCAGCAGAGAAGCGGGGAGGTCGGGTGCGGACACTGAAGCTTTCTTT. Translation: CASREAGRSGADTEAFF.

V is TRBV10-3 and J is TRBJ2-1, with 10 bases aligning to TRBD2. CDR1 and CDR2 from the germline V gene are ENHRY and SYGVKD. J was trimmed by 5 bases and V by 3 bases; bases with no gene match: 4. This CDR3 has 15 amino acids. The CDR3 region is CAISERLAGDNEQFF. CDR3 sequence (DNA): TGTGCCATCAGTGAAAGGCTAGCGGGGGACAATGAGCAGTTCTTC.

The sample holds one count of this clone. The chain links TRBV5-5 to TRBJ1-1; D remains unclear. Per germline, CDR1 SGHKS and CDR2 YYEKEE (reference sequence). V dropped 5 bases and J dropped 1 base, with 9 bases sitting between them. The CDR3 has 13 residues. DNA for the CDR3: TGTGCCAGCAGTTATGCAAAGAACACTGAAGCTTTCTTT. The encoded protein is CASSYAKNTEAFF. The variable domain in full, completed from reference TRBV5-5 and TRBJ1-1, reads DAGVTQSPTHLIKTRGQQVTLRCSPISGHKSVSWYQQVLGQGPQFIFQYYEKEERGRGNFPDRFSARQFPNYSSELNVNALLLGDSALYLCASSYAKNTEAFFGQGTRLTVV.

CDR3 DNA: TGTGCCAGCTTCCGGCAGCGGGGGATACAAGAGACCCAGTACTTC. It yields the protein CASFRQRGIQETQYF. The chain couples TRBV14 to TRBJ2-5, with TRBD2 identical over 8 bases. The ends lost 8 bases at V and 2 bases at J; junction bases unmatched: 10. The CDR3 length is 15 residues. Germline lookup yields CDR1 SGHDN and CDR2 FVKESK.

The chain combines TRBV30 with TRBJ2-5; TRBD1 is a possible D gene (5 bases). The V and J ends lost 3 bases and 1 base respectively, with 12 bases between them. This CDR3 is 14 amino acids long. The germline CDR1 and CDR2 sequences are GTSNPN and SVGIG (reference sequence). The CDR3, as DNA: TGTGCCTGGAGCCTCACAGGTTTCCAAGAGACCCAGTACTTC. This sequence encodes CAWSLTGFQETQYF.

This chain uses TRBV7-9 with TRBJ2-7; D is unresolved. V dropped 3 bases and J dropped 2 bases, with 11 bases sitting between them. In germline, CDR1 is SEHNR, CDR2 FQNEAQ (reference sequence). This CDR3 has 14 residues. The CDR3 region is CASSFTVRAYEQYF. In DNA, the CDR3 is TGTGCCAGCAGCTTCACCGTTCGGGCCTACGAGCAGTACTTC.